This T cell receptor beta chain was recovered during a study of cytomegalovirus exposure and HLA in healthy donors. Study background: Unique TCRs from HLA-typed donors, about 78 million of them, were held in an early data release. The study, taken as a whole, reports: Because they were indistinguishable, some V segments, including TRBV6-2 and TRBV6-3, were excluded. More clonal expansion characterized HLA-associated TCR beta chains than equally common others in a later analysis.

Primers for the PCR totalled 60 Vbeta and 13 Jbeta. Generated by immunoSEQ multiplex PCR, the TCRdb table keeps only in-frame clones and is missing some. This sample has approximately 190,000 clones; 65% to 85% occur once, and the top ten carry less than 4.5%. On this clone itself: Its specificity is not known.

Germline assignment: CDR1 SGHDN and CDR2 FVKESK. The V gene lost 4 bases and the J gene lost 4 bases, with 10 bases spanning the gap. The CDR3 has 13 residues. The V gene is TRBV14, the J gene TRBJ2-5; TRBD1 is a possible D gene (5 bases). This sequence was found in a man aged 45 to 65 in good health and CMV-seronegative. The sequenced sample consisted of PBMCs. CDR3 sequence reads: CASSRRTGETQYF. The DNA of the CDR3 is TGTGCCAGCAGCCGACGAACAGGAGAGACCCAGTACTTC.